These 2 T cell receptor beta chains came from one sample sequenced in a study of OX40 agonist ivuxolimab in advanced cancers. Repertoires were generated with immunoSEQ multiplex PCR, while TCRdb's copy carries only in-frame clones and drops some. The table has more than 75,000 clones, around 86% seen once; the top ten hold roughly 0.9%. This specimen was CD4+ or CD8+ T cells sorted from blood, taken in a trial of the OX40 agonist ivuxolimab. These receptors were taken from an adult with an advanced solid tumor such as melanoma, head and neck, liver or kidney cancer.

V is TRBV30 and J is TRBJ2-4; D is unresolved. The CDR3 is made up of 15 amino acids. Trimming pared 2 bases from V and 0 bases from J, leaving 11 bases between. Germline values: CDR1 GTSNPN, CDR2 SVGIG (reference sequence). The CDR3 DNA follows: TGTGCCTGGAGTACGGGTGTCTTAGCCAAAAACATTCAGTACTTC. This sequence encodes CAWSTGVLAKNIQYF.

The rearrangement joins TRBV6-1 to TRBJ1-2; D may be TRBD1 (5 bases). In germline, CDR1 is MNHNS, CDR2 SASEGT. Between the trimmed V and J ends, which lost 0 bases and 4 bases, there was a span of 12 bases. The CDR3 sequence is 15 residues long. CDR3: CASSEAPGSVYGYTF. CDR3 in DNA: TGTGCCAGCAGTGAAGCCCCAGGGTCGGTCTATGGCTACACCTTC.